One and the same sample provided the 30 T cell receptor beta chains below, sequenced in a study of cytomegalovirus exposure and HLA in healthy donors. PCR was performed using 60 Vbeta and 13 Jbeta primers. Using immunoSEQ multiplex PCR, the repertoire was profiled, and TCRdb retains in-frame clones only, with some absent. This table holds tens of thousands of clones, around 72% found once. The specimen sequenced was PBMCs. The receptors come from a male donor in good health and CMV-seropositive.

The table lists this clone with a count of one. The chain joins TRBV2 to TRBJ2-3; possible D gene TRBD2, 6 bases. The V and J ends lost 7 bases and 4 bases respectively, with 15 bases between them. In germline, CDR1 is SNHLY, CDR2 FYNNEI. There are 14 residues in the CDR3. Written as DNA, the CDR3 is TGTGCCAGCATCAAGCGGCGCGGGGCAGATACGCAGTATTTT. It codes for CASIKRRGADTQYF.

The chain combines TRBV4-2 with TRBJ2-3, with 13 bases that match TRBD2. The germline V gene encodes CDR1 LGHNA and CDR2 YNFKEQ. The CDR3 consists of 18 residues. Trimming cost V 2 bases and J 5 bases; bases outside gene matches: 10. The CDR3 spells CASSQLRTSGRNVDTQYF. CDR3 coding DNA: TGTGCCAGCAGCCAACTAAGGACTAGCGGGAGAAATGTAGATACGCAGTATTTT.

The V and J genes are TRBV29-1 and TRBJ1-2; possible D gene TRBD1, 5 bases. Germline loops: CDR1 SQVTM, CDR2 ANQGSEA. V was trimmed by 7 bases and J by 4 bases, leaving 13 bases between them. CDR3 size: 12 residues. CDR3 residues: CSAETGGYGYTF. In DNA, the CDR3 is TGCAGCGCCGAAACGGGGGGCTATGGCTACACCTTC.

This clone appeared a few times. The V call is TRBV4-1, the J call TRBJ2-3, with 9 bases aligning to TRBD1. CDR3 length equals 14 residues. V lost 0 bases, J lost 10 bases, and 5 bases stayed unmatched. Germline lookup yields CDR1 MGHRA and CDR2 YSYEKL. The CDR3 DNA follows: TGCGCCAGCAGCCAAGAACCCAGACAGGGGGCGCAGTATTTT. Translated, it gives CASSQEPRQGAQYF.

V gene TRBV2 combines with J gene TRBJ2-5; 7 bases fit TRBD2. V lost 3 bases and J lost 2; bases outside the gene matches: 3. CDR3 length: 14 amino acids. Germline values: CDR1 SNHLY, CDR2 FYNNEI. The CDR3 DNA reads TGTGCCAGCAGTGAGCGGACTAGTCAAGAGACCCAGTACTTC. Protein: CASSERTSQETQYF.

This chain links TRBV5-4 with TRBJ2-5, with D perhaps matching TRBD2 (6 bases). The germline V gene encodes CDR1 SGHNT and CDR2 YYREEE (reference sequence). Trimming left V 2 bases short and J 5 bases short, with 10 bases between. CDR3 length: 13 residues. CDR3 residues: CASSLTRGETQYF. In DNA, the CDR3 is TGTGCCAGCAGCTTAACCCGGGGGGAGACCCAGTACTTC.

The chain has TRBV4-1 and TRBJ2-1, with D tentatively TRBD2 (6 bases). V was cut by 4 bases and J by 8 bases, with 15 bases left in between. Germline loops: CDR1 MGHRA, CDR2 YSYEKL. CDR3 length equals 14 residues. CDR3 protein: CASSLREAGHEQFF. As DNA, the CDR3 is TGCGCCAGCAGCCTGAGGGAAGCGGGTCATGAGCAGTTCTTC.

This clone has more than one count but fewer than ten. This chain links TRBV7-8 with TRBJ1-2, with TRBD1 matching 7 bases. The CDR3 extends over 15 amino acids. The junction had 12 bases not matched to a gene; V was cut back by 4 bases and J by 7 bases. In germline, CDR1 is SGHVS, CDR2 FQNEAQ. The CDR3 sequence: CASSSIDTGESGYTF. CDR3 nucleotides: TGTGCCAGCAGCTCCATAGATACAGGGGAGTCTGGCTACACCTTC.

V usage is TRBV6-1 and J usage is TRBJ1-1; a possible D gene is TRBD1 (6 bases). The germline CDR1 and CDR2 sequences are MNHNS and SASEGT. V lost 0 bases and J 7 bases, leaving 9 bases between the germline ends. The CDR3 sequence is 13 residues long. CDR3 sequence: CASSEALQGEAFF. For the CDR3, the DNA is TGTGCCAGCAGTGAAGCCCTACAGGGTGAAGCTTTCTTT.

The V gene is TRBV6-6, the J gene TRBJ2-7; D may be TRBD1 (5 bases). Trimming cost V 5 bases and J 2 bases, with 10 bases left between them. The germline V gene encodes CDR1 MNHNY and CDR2 SVGAGI (reference sequence). This CDR3 region has 13 residues. In DNA form, the CDR3 reads TGTGCCAGCAGTCGTACAGGCCCCTACGAGCAGTACTTC. It specifies CASSRTGPYEQYF.

The chain is built from TRBV7-9 and TRBJ2-1; maybe TRBD1 (6 bases). CDR1 and CDR2 (germline): SEHNR, FQNEAQ (reference sequence). This CDR3 comprises 17 residues. V was clipped by 5 bases and J by 6 bases, with 23 bases between them. This chain's CDR3 is CASSSVGAVGSGNEQFF. In DNA, the CDR3 is TGTGCCAGCAGCAGTGTGGGGGCCGTTGGGTCTGGCAATGAGCAGTTCTTC.

In its sample, this clone was seen once. The genes are TRBV30 and TRBJ2-7; 9 positions match TRBD2. CDR3 size: 14 residues. Germline V lookup: CDR1 GTSNPN, CDR2 SVGIG (reference sequence). With V trimmed by 2 bases and J by 5 bases, 7 bases remained unmatched. For the CDR3, the DNA is TGTGCCTGGAGTCTCGGGACTAGCTGGGACGAGCAGTACTTC. This gives the protein CAWSLGTSWDEQYF.

V and J are TRBV6-6 and TRBJ2-1, with 7 bases that match TRBD2. This CDR3 region has 13 residues. V shed 8 bases, J shed 10 bases, and the junction held 11 bases outside the gene matches. The germline V gene encodes CDR1 MNHNY and CDR2 SVGAGI (reference sequence). The CDR3 DNA follows: TGTGCCAGCGGGATAGCGGGCCCTAACGAGCAGTTCTTC. Protein product: CASGIAGPNEQFF.

The genes are TRBV6-5 and TRBJ2-2, with D hard to call. The CDR3 consists of 15 residues. Germline CDR1 is MNHEY and CDR2 is SVGAGI. V was shortened by 6 bases and J by 5 bases, with 16 bases between the two germline ends. The CDR3 coding sequence is TGTGCCAGCAGGCCCCGAGGAGTTGGAACCGGGGAGCTGTTTTTT. Translated: CASRPRGVGTGELFF.

The J gene is TRBJ1-1, the V gene TRBV7-3; 12 bases are shared with TRBD1. The CDR3 consists of 13 residues. Trimming at V came to 4 bases and at J to 8 bases, leaving 2 bases not matched to a gene. The germline V gene has CDR1 SGHTA and CDR2 FQGTGA. The CDR3 sequence: CASSSGTGGEAFF. The DNA for the CDR3 is TGTGCCAGCAGCTCCGGGACAGGGGGCGAAGCTTTCTTT.

CDR3 DNA sequence: TGCAGCGTCCAGATTGCGGCAGGGTTCTATGGCTACACCTTC. This sequence encodes CSVQIAAGFYGYTF. The V gene is TRBV29-1, the J gene TRBJ1-2; D is possibly TRBD1 (5 bases). Trimming took off 6 bases at V and 4 bases at J, with 18 bases between the two ends. The CDR3 has 14 residues. CDR1 is SQVTM, CDR2 ANQGSEA, per germline.

This clone was recorded only once. The rearrangement links TRBV2 to TRBJ2-1; the match to TRBD2 covers 8 bases. The V gene end was trimmed by 3 bases and the J gene end by 4 bases; junction bases not matched to a gene: 5. The germline gives CDR1 SNHLY, CDR2 FYNNEI. This CDR3 has 15 residues. The CDR3 protein is CASSDRASGYNEQFF. Here the CDR3 DNA reads TGTGCCAGCAGTGACAGGGCTAGCGGGTACAATGAGCAGTTCTTC.

V usage is TRBV11-2 and J usage is TRBJ2-5; unclear D gene. This CDR3 is built from 12 residues. Germline assignment: CDR1 SGHAT and CDR2 FQNNGV. Trimming stripped 1 base from V and 7 bases from J, with 7 bases between. The CDR3 loop is CASSLAPGTQYF. CDR3 nucleotides: TGTGCCAGCAGCTTAGCACCGGGGACCCAGTACTTC.

The gene calls are TRBV7-3 and TRBJ2-5; D unresolved. V was clipped by 1 base and J by 2 bases, with 8 bases between them. Germline CDR1 SGHTA, CDR2 FQGTGA. The CDR3 is 14 amino acids. The CDR3 sequence is CASSLNSGQETQYF. CDR3 DNA: TGTGCCAGCAGCTTAAATTCCGGGCAAGAGACCCAGTACTTC.

This clone was seen more than once but under ten times. V and J are TRBV7-2 and TRBJ2-3; TRBD1 matches 8 bases. Germline-derived CDR1 and CDR2 are SGHTA and FQGNSA. The CDR3 is 13 residues long. After removal of 5 bases from V and 6 bases from J, the junction contained 4 bases not matched to a gene. The CDR3, as DNA: TGTGCCAGCAGCAACGACAGGGGTGATACGCAGTATTTT. Translated: CASSNDRGDTQYF.

The rearrangement links TRBV19 to TRBJ1-3; D not resolved. V gave up 3 bases and J gave up 2 bases, with 14 bases separating them. Germline V CDR1 and CDR2: LNHDA, SQIVND (reference sequence). This CDR3 is built from 16 residues. The CDR3 sequence: CASSIGRVGPGNTIYF. The CDR3 DNA reads TGTGCCAGTAGTATTGGTCGAGTCGGTCCTGGAAACACCATATATTTT.

This sequence joins TRBV30 and TRBJ1-1; 7 bases are shared with TRBD1. V lost 5 bases, J lost 2 bases, and 8 bases stayed unmatched. CDR1 and CDR2 (germline): GTSNPN, SVGIG (reference sequence). The length of the CDR3 is 14 residues. The CDR3 nucleotides are TGTGCCTGGGCCCCGACAGGGATAAACACTGAAGCTTTCTTT. Its protein is CAWAPTGINTEAFF. The full variable domain, with the rest looked up from reference TRBV30 and TRBJ1-1, is SQTIHQWPATLVQPVGSPLSLECTVEGTSNPNLYWYRQAAGRGLQLLFYSVGIGQISSEVPQNLSASRPQDRQFILSSKKLLLSDSGFYLCAWAPTGINTEAFFGQGTRLTVV.

The chain joins TRBV30 to TRBJ2-1; weak D call: TRBD1 (6 bases). The germline CDR1 and CDR2 sequences are GTSNPN and SVGIG (reference sequence). The V end lost 0 bases, the J end lost 0 bases, and 12 bases lay between the germline ends. CDR3 length: 16 residues. CDR3 bases: TGTGCCTGGAGTGTACTACAGGGATACTCCTACAATGAGCAGTTCTTC. This sequence encodes CAWSVLQGYSYNEQFF.

The V call is TRBV6-1, the J call TRBJ2-7, with D perhaps matching TRBD2 (6 bases). The CDR3 extends over 15 amino acids. V was shortened by 1 base and J by 3 bases, with 13 bases between the two germline ends. Germline CDR1 MNHNS, CDR2 SASEGT. CDR3 residues: CASSEGGDPNYEQYF. The CDR3 DNA reads TGTGCCAGCAGTGAAGGGGGGGACCCAAACTACGAGCAGTACTTC.

This chain connects TRBV7-8 to TRBJ2-7; D is unclear. The CDR3 extends over 13 amino acids. The germline CDR1 and CDR2 sequences are SGHVS and FQNEAQ. Between the trimmed V and J ends, which lost 3 bases and 5 bases, there was a span of 11 bases. The CDR3: CASSLHAPNEQYF. The CDR3 nucleotides are TGTGCCAGCAGCTTGCATGCACCTAACGAGCAGTACTTC.

This sequence joins TRBV9 and TRBJ1-3; D may be TRBD1 (5 bases). Trimming cost V 0 bases and J 3 bases, with 7 bases left between them. CDR1 is SGDLS, CDR2 YYNGEE, per germline. The CDR3 is made up of 14 amino acids. The CDR3 sequence is CASSVAGGGNTIYF. For the CDR3, the DNA is TGTGCCAGCAGCGTAGCGGGGGGTGGAAACACCATATATTTT.

The V and J genes are TRBV6-9 and TRBJ2-7, with a possible D match to TRBD1 (5 bases). Germline V lookup: CDR1 MNHGY, CDR2 SVAAGI. This CDR3 region has 13 residues. The germline V and J ends were trimmed by 7 bases and 1 base, with 11 bases remaining between them. The DNA of the CDR3 is TGTGCCAGCATAAGGGGTCGGTCCTACGAGCAGTACTTC. Encoded protein: CASIRGRSYEQYF.

The rearrangement uses TRBV6-5 and TRBJ2-2, with D tentatively TRBD2 (6 bases). V was trimmed by 8 bases and J by 4 bases, leaving 14 bases between them. Germline V gene lookup returns CDR1 MNHEY and CDR2 SVGAGI. The CDR3 covers 14 residues. In DNA, the CDR3 is TGTGCCAGCCTTCCGGGAGCGAGCACCGGGGAGCTGTTTTTT. Translation: CASLPGASTGELFF.

This clone has a handful of counts. The chain links TRBV5-1 to TRBJ2-7, with D hard to call. Looked up from germline, CDR1 is SGHRS and CDR2 is YFSETQ. CDR3 length: 13 residues. V dropped 0 bases and J dropped 7 bases, with 11 bases sitting between them. The chain's CDR3 is CASSLAEHREQYF. The CDR3 DNA follows: TGCGCCAGCAGCTTGGCCGAACATCGAGAGCAGTACTTC.

The chain couples TRBV15 to TRBJ2-5, with 7 bases aligning to TRBD2. The CDR3 has 16 residues. With V trimmed by 0 bases and J by 5 bases, 9 bases remained unmatched. Germline-derived CDR1 and CDR2 are LNHNV and YYDKDF (reference sequence). This CDR3 reads CATSREWRTSGETQYF. As DNA, the CDR3 is TGTGCCACCAGCAGAGAATGGAGGACTAGTGGGGAGACCCAGTACTTC.